The 23 T cell receptor beta chains listed next were all sequenced from one sample in a study of cytomegalovirus exposure and HLA in healthy donors. PCR primers comprised 60 Vbeta and 13 Jbeta primers. Only in-frame clones appear in the TCRdb table, and some are missing; sequencing was by immunoSEQ multiplex PCR. This sample yields 100,000 to 150,000 clones, of which under 90% are seen a single time; about 0.71% belongs to the top ten. Sequenced: PBMCs. The receptors here all came from a man aged 18 to 35 in good health and CMV-seronegative.

This clone was seen just once. V gene TRBV25-1 combines with J gene TRBJ1-1; no clear D. CDR1 and CDR2 from the germline V gene are MGHDK and SYGVNS. V shed 4 bases and J shed 8 bases, with 17 bases lying between them. The CDR3 loop spans 14 amino acids. The CDR3 DNA follows: TGTGCCAGCAGTGCCCACGGGAACCTAATAGAAGCTTTCTTT. It translates to CASSAHGNLIEAFF. Combining the CDR3 with reference TRBV25-1 and TRBJ1-1 gives the whole variable domain EADIYQTPRYLVIGTGKKITLECSQTMGHDKMYWYQQDPGMELHLIHYSYGVNSTEKGDLSSESTVSRIRTEHFPLTLESARPSHTSQYLCASSAHGNLIEAFFGQGTRLTVV.

This rearrangement joins TRBV6-4 to TRBJ1-5, with unresolved D. CDR1 and CDR2 (germline): MRHNA, SNTAGT. Trimming took 3 bases from V and 7 from J, leaving 10 bases between them. The CDR3 totals 13 residues. CDR3 in amino acids: CASSERVGQPQHF. The CDR3 nucleotides are TGTGCCAGCAGTGAGAGGGTAGGGCAGCCCCAGCATTTT.

The V call is TRBV7-9, the J call TRBJ1-2, with D tentatively TRBD1 (6 bases). V was clipped by 5 bases and J by 5 bases, with 15 bases between them. The germline V gene encodes CDR1 SEHNR and CDR2 FQNEAQ (reference sequence). The CDR3 extends over 14 amino acids. CDR3 region: CASSIGGQNYGYTF. CDR3 DNA: TGTGCCAGCAGCATTGGAGGACAGAATTATGGCTACACCTTC.

The chain joins TRBV5-4 to TRBJ2-5; TRBD2 is a possible D gene (6 bases). Germline CDR1 SGHNT, CDR2 YYREEE (reference sequence). CDR3 length equals 14 residues. V was shortened by 5 bases and J by 7 bases, with 18 bases between the two germline ends. The CDR3 region is CASSSTGVVGTQYF. The CDR3 DNA follows: TGTGCCAGCAGTAGTACGGGAGTCGTTGGGACCCAGTACTTC.

This rearrangement joins TRBV6-5 to TRBJ1-1, with D tentatively TRBD1 (5 bases). The V and J ends lost 6 bases and 4 bases respectively, with 15 bases between them. The CDR3 consists of 14 residues. Germline CDR1 is MNHEY and CDR2 is SVGAGI. In nucleotides, the CDR3 is TGTGCCAGCAGAGAAGCTACAGGTTCCACTGAAGCTTTCTTT. Translation gives CASREATGSTEAFF.

The rearrangement uses TRBV4-3 and TRBJ2-7; no clear D. Trimming left V 0 bases short and J 0 bases short, with 9 bases between. The germline CDR1 and CDR2 sequences are LGHNA and YSLEER. This CDR3 has 15 residues. The CDR3 protein is CASSQDGPYSYEQYF. The DNA for the CDR3 is TGCGCCAGCAGCCAAGATGGGCCTTACTCCTACGAGCAGTACTTC.

This clone has a handful of counts. V usage is TRBV7-2 and J usage is TRBJ2-2; D might be TRBD2 (5 bases). The CDR3 extends over 12 amino acids. V lost 5 bases, J lost 9 bases, and 10 bases lay in between. Germline CDR1 and CDR2: SGHTA and FQGNSA. CDR3 sequence reads: CASSEGGRELFF. In DNA form, the CDR3 reads TGTGCCAGCAGCGAAGGAGGCCGGGAGCTGTTTTTT.

The rearrangement links TRBV28 to TRBJ2-5; D ambiguous. With 6 bases removed from V and 5 bases from J, the gap between germline ends came to 19 bases. This CDR3 is built from 15 residues. The germline V gene has CDR1 MDHEN and CDR2 SYDVKM. The CDR3 coding sequence is TGTGCCAGCAGCCGTACCGGTTGGAGCCGGGAGACCCAGTACTTC. This encodes CASSRTGWSRETQYF.

About this clone: The junction differs from germline at one of its ends, possibly a read error. J is TRBJ2-7 and V is TRBV13; the D is unclear. CDR1 and CDR2 from the germline V gene are PRHDT and FYEKMQ (reference sequence). The CDR3 totals 13 residues. The CDR3 DNA reads TGTACCAGCAGATTTCGGTCCTCCTACGAGCAGTACTTC. It translates to CTSRFRSSYEQYF.

This clone was detected only a few times. The genes are TRBV10-3 and TRBJ1-4, with D possibly TRBD1 on 5 matching bases. The CDR3 consists of 15 residues. Germline CDR1 reads ENHRY; CDR2 reads SYGVKD. V was pared by 0 bases and J by 8 bases, with 13 bases between. CDR3 amino acids: CAISESTSRGEKLFF. The CDR3 region has the DNA TGTGCCATCAGTGAGTCGACATCAAGGGGCGAAAAACTGTTTTTT.

V is TRBV4-3 and J is TRBJ1-3; D uncertain. Germline-derived CDR1 and CDR2 are LGHNA and YSLEER. Trimming pared 3 bases from V and 0 bases from J, leaving 6 bases between. The CDR3 length is 14 residues. CDR3 coding DNA: TGCGCCAGCAGCCAGGGAGTCTCTGGAAACACCATATATTTT. Translation: CASSQGVSGNTIYF.

J is TRBJ1-1 and V is TRBV7-9, with TRBD1 as a possible D gene (6 bases). The germline gives CDR1 SEHNR, CDR2 FQNEAQ (reference sequence). CDR3 length: 11 residues. V was shortened by 6 bases and J by 8 bases, with 10 bases between the two germline ends. CDR3 region: CASRLGAEAFF. The CDR3 DNA sequence: TGTGCCAGCAGGCTGGGGGCAGAAGCTTTCTTT.

V usage is TRBV5-1 and J usage is TRBJ2-2; D unresolved. This CDR3 region has 14 residues. V gave up 3 bases and J gave up 1 base, with 7 bases separating them. Germline V lookup: CDR1 SGHRS, CDR2 YFSETQ. CDR3 in amino acids: CASSSTVNTGELFF. The CDR3 bases are TGCGCCAGCAGCTCTACAGTGAACACCGGGGAGCTGTTTTTT.

This sequence joins TRBV28 and TRBJ2-5, with 8 bases aligning to TRBD1. Trimming removed 4 bases from V and 3 bases from J; junction bases left unmatched: 7. This CDR3 is 15 amino acids long. Germline V CDR1 and CDR2: MDHEN, SYDVKM. CDR3 coding DNA: TGTGCCAGCAGTTCTCCGGACAGGGTCGAAGAGACCCAGTACTTC. Amino acids: CASSSPDRVEETQYF.

This clone has only one observation. The chain employs TRBV30 and TRBJ1-5, with 8 bases lining up with TRBD1. Germline V gives CDR1 GTSNPN, CDR2 SVGIG (reference sequence). Trimming removed 2 bases from V and 3 bases from J; junction bases left unmatched: 3. The CDR3 has 14 residues. The CDR3 sequence: CAWSRDRLNQPQHF. The DNA for the CDR3 is TGTGCCTGGAGTCGGGACAGGCTCAATCAGCCCCAGCATTTT.

V usage is TRBV10-1 and J usage is TRBJ2-1, with 8 bases that match TRBD2. CDR1 and CDR2 (germline): WNHNN, SYGVQD (reference sequence). The CDR3 runs 15 residues. The V gene end was trimmed by 3 bases and the J gene end by 9 bases; junction bases not matched to a gene: 10. The CDR3 here is CASSEGGLDALEQFF. CDR3 DNA sequence: TGCGCCAGCAGTGAAGGGGGACTAGACGCCCTTGAGCAGTTCTTC.

In its sample, this clone was seen once. The chain uses TRBV19 and TRBJ2-3, with D perhaps TRBD2 (6 bases). The germline V gene has CDR1 LNHDA and CDR2 SQIVND (reference sequence). Between the trimmed V and J ends, which lost 5 bases and 6 bases, there was a span of 18 bases. The CDR3 loop spans 15 amino acids. The CDR3 DNA sequence: TGTGCCAGTAGTTTGGAGGGTTGGACCTCGGATACGCAGTATTTT. Amino acid sequence: CASSLEGWTSDTQYF.

J is TRBJ2-5 and V is TRBV5-1; 8 nucleotides agree with TRBD1. The CDR3 is 17 amino acids. CDR1 SGHRS and CDR2 YFSETQ come from the germline V gene. V trimming: 4 bases; J trimming: 5 bases; junction bases outside the gene matches: 16. As DNA, the CDR3 is TGCGCCAGCAGCACCGACAGGGGAAGGTTTATGGCGGAGACCCAGTACTTC. It yields the protein CASSTDRGRFMAETQYF.

The CDR3 bases are TGTGCCAGCAGCTTAGGTACAGGTATGCACATTCAGTACTTC. This sequence encodes CASSLGTGMHIQYF. The V call is TRBV11-2, the J call TRBJ2-4; TRBD1 might be the D (5 bases). Deletions cut 1 base from V and 8 bases from J, with 12 bases between. This CDR3 comprises 14 residues. Germline V gives CDR1 SGHAT, CDR2 FQNNGV.

The genes are TRBV5-5 and TRBJ2-2; no clear D. CDR1 SGHKS and CDR2 YYEKEE come from the germline V gene (reference sequence). Trimming pared 1 base from V and 2 bases from J, leaving 21 bases between. The CDR3 covers 19 residues. The CDR3 sequence: CASSLYLRRLEPNTGELFF. Here the CDR3 DNA reads TGTGCCAGCAGCTTGTACCTCCGTCGGCTAGAACCTAACACCGGGGAGCTGTTTTTT.

The chain joins TRBV10-1 to TRBJ2-1; 10 nucleotides match TRBD1. The CDR3 loop spans 17 amino acids. Germline CDR1 reads WNHNN; CDR2 reads SYGVQD (reference sequence). With V trimmed by 2 bases and J by 7 bases, 11 bases remained unmatched. The DNA of the CDR3 is TGCGCCAGCAGTGAGCGTAGGGGACAGGGGACGGGGAATGAGCAGTTCTTC. This encodes CASSERRGQGTGNEQFF.

This clone was detected only a few times. The chain has TRBV10-3 and TRBJ2-3; D might be TRBD2 (6 bases). The ends were cut back, 6 bases at V and 3 bases at J, with 10 bases in the middle. The CDR3 covers 13 residues. Looked up from germline, CDR1 is ENHRY and CDR2 is SYGVKD. CDR3 protein: CAISLGGTDTQYF. In DNA form, the CDR3 reads TGTGCCATCAGCCTCGGGGGAACAGATACGCAGTATTTT.

The V gene is TRBV28, the J gene TRBJ1-1; D is undetermined. Trimming took off 7 bases at V and 1 base at J, with 10 bases between the two ends. The CDR3 is 13 amino acids. Germline loops: CDR1 MDHEN, CDR2 SYDVKM. The CDR3 region is CASTLGRNTEAFF. The DNA for the CDR3 is TGTGCCAGCACCCTAGGCAGGAACACTGAAGCTTTCTTT.